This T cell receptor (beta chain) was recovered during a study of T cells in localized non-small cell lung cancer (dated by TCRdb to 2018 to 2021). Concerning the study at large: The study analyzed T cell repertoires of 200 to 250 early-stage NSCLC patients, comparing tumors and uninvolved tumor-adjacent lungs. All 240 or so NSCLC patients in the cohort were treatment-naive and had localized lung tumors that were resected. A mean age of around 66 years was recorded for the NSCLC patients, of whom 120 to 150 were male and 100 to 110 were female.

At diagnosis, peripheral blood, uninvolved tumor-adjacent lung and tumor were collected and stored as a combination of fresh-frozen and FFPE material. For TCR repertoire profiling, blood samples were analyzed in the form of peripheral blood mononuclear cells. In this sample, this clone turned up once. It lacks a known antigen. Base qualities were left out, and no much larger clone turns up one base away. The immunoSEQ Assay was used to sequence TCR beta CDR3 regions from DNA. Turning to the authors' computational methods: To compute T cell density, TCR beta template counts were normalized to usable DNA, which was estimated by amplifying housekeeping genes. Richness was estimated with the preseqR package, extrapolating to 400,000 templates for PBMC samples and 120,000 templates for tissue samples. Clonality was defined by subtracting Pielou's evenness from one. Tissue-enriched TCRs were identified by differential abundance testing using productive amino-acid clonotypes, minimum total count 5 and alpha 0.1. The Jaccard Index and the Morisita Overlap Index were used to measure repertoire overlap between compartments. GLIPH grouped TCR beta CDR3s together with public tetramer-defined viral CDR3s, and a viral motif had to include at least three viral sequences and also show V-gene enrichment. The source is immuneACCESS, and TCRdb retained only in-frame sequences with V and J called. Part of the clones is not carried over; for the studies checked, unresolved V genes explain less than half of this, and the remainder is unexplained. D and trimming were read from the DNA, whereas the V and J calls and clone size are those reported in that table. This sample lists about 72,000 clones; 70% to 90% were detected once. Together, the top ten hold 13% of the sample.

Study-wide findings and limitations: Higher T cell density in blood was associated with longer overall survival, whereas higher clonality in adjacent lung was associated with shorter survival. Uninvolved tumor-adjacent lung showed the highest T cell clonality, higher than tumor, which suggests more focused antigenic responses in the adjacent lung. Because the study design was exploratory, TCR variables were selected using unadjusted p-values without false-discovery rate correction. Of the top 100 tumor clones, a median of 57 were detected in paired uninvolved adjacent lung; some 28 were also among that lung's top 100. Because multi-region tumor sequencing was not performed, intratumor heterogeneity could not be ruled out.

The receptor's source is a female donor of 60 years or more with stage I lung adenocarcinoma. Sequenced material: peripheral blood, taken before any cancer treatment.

The sequence in DNA is TGTGCCAGCAGCGTAGAGGCTAGCGGGGGAACAGATACGCAGTATTTT. Translated, this is CASSVEASGGTDTQYF. The chain uses TRBV9 and TRBJ2-3; 10 of the junction bases match TRBD2. V is pruned by 0 bases and J by 3 bases, leaving 4 bases of the junction without a gene match. The CDR1 and CDR2 encoded by the germline V gene are SGDLS and YYNGEE. The CDR3 starts with the cysteine, ends with the phenylalanine, and has 16 residues. The kept DNA is CDR3 alone, 48 bases in frame from the first base.